This T cell receptor (beta chain) was captured by sequencing in a study of cytomegalovirus exposure and HLA in healthy donors. Researchers ran the PCR with 60 Vbeta and 13 Jbeta primers. Sequencing was performed with immunoSEQ multiplex PCR; in TCRdb, only in-frame clones are kept and a portion is missing. Of around 150,000 clones in the sample, around 65% were seen once. Germline V gives CDR1 LNHDA, CDR2 SQIVND (reference sequence). J was trimmed by 4 bases and V by 5 bases; bases with no gene match: 8. The CDR3 runs 15 residues. The chain is built from TRBV19 and TRBJ1-3, with 7 nucleotides matching TRBD1. The sample comprised PBMCs. The sequence was obtained from a male donor in good health and CMV-seronegative. The CDR3 DNA sequence: TGTGCCAGTAGTCCGCCGGGACAGCCAGGAAACACCATATATTTT. Its protein is CASSPPGQPGNTIYF.